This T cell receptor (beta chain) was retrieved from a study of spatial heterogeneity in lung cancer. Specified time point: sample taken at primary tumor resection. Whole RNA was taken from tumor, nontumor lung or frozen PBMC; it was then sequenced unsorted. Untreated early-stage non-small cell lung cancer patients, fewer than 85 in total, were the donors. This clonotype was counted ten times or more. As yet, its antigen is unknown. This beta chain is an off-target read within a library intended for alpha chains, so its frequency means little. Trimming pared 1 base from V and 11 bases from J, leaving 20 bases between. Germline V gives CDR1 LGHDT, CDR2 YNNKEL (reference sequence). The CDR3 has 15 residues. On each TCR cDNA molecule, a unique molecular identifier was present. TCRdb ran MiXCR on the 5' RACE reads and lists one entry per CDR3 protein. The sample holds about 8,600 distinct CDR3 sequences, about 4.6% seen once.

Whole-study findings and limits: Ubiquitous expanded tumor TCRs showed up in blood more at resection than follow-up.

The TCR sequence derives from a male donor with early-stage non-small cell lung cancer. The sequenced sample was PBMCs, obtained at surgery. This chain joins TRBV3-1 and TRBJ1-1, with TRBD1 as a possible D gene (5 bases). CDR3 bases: TGTGCCAGCAGCCAAGGATGGGACCCACCCTTGGAGGCTTTCTTT. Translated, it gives CASSQGWDPPLEAFF. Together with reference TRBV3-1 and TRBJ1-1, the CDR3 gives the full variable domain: DTAVSQTPKYLVTQMGNDKSIKCEQNLGHDTMYWYKQDSKKFLKIMFSYNNKELIINETVPNRFSPKSPDKAHLNLHINSLELGDSAVYFCASSQGWDPPLEAFFGQGTRLTVV.